The following is a T cell receptor beta chain sequence with its context. Its specificity is not known. All TRB cDNA libraries came from 5' RACE performed with UMI labels. TCRdb re-called the 5' RACE reads and shows each CDR3 protein once, DNA omitted. Across 50,000 or so distinct CDR3 sequences, the top ten clones capture about 0.5% of the sample. The CDR3 length is 12 residues. From germline, CDR1 is SQVTM and CDR2 ANQGSEA. The data originate from a study of CXCR3-negative and CXCR3-positive naive CD8 T cells. As for the study in general: Roughly 1.5 +/- 0.3 million TRB reads came from each library, giving roughly 130 million in total. Study-level points and caveats: The study found that naive CXCR3-negative and CXCR3-positive cells shared TRBV-TRBJ usage, while memory cells differed. CXCR3-positive naive cells carried more hydrophobic TRB CDR3s than CXCR3-negative ones.

This sequence originates from a human donor in good health. Some clones in this sample may be carry-over from other donors' samples. Sequencing was performed on naive CXCR3+ CD8+ T cells from blood. This sample's subset: CD45RO-CCR7+CD27+CD95- naive CD8+ T cells expressing CXCR3 (TNR3+). The chain employs TRBV29-1 and TRBJ2-1; TCRdb's D call, TRBD2, is unchecked because there is no DNA. The CDR3 region is CSLAGGGGEQFF.